The 14 T cell receptor beta chains reported below all come from one sample, sequenced in a study of T cell responses to AZD1222 COVID-19 vaccine. Clones were sequenced by immunoSEQ multiplex PCR, and TCRdb holds only the in-frame ones, with some missing. The sample has around 100,000 clones; 90% are singletons. The sample was peripheral blood, taken on day 0 of AZD1222 vaccination. The receptors derive from an adult in good health.

This clone was found a few times. The chain joins TRBV5-1 to TRBJ2-5; TRBD1 is a possible D gene (6 bases). Germline V gives CDR1 SGHRS, CDR2 YFSETQ. The CDR3 is 15 residues long. V dropped 0 bases and J dropped 3 bases, with 12 bases sitting between them. As DNA, the CDR3 is TGCGCCAGCAGCTTGGGGGCCCGACAGGAAGAGACCCAGTACTTC. Encoded protein: CASSLGARQEETQYF.

The V and J genes are TRBV7-2 and TRBJ2-7, with D maybe TRBD2 (5 bases). CDR3 length equals 14 residues. In germline, CDR1 is SGHTA, CDR2 FQGNSA. The V end lost 1 base, the J end lost 7 bases, and 14 bases lay between the germline ends. The DNA of the CDR3 is TGTGCCAGCAGCTTAGACACGGGTTCGGGGGAGCAGTACTTC. Translation gives CASSLDTGSGEQYF.

The gene calls are TRBV5-6 and TRBJ1-6, with a tentative D call TRBD1 (5 bases). With 4 bases removed from V and 7 bases from J, the gap between germline ends came to 18 bases. Germline-derived CDR1 and CDR2 are SGHDT and YYEEEE. This CDR3 is 16 amino acids long. The CDR3 reads CASSVGRKGNNSPLHF. The CDR3 coding sequence is TGTGCCAGCAGCGTCGGTCGTAAGGGGAACAATTCACCCCTCCACTTT.

J is TRBJ1-1 and V is TRBV11-1; TRBD1 might be the D (6 bases). Germline values: CDR1 SGHAT, CDR2 FQDESV (reference sequence). This CDR3 is built from 15 residues. The ends were cut back, 2 bases at V and 4 bases at J, with 14 bases in the middle. CDR3 coding DNA: TGTGCCAGCAGCTTATATGGGGGCGGCGCCACTGAAGCTTTCTTT. Amino acids: CASSLYGGGATEAFF.

This clone was found a few times. This chain's CDR3 is CAWSALKEKLFF. The CDR3 DNA reads as TGTGCCTGGAGTGCCTTAAAAGAAAAACTGTTTTTT. The chain combines TRBV30 with TRBJ1-4; D is uncertain. Trimming removed 1 base at V and 8 bases at J, with 8 bases between. This CDR3 has 12 residues. Germline CDR1 GTSNPN, CDR2 SVGIG (reference sequence).

V and J are TRBV2 and TRBJ1-4; TRBD1 matches 10 bases. Germline V gene sequence: CDR1 SNHLY, CDR2 FYNNEI. This CDR3 has 16 amino acids. Trimming at V came to 6 bases and at J to 1 base, leaving 5 bases not matched to a gene. The CDR3 spells CASSNGQGGTNEKLFF. For the CDR3, the DNA is TGTGCCAGCAGCAATGGACAGGGGGGAACTAATGAAAAACTGTTTTTT.

The chain is built from TRBV5-1 and TRBJ1-1; D remains unclear. CDR3 length: 11 amino acids. The germline CDR1 and CDR2 sequences are SGHRS and YFSETQ. Trimming stripped 6 bases from V and 5 bases from J, with 8 bases between. The chain's CDR3 is CASTWGTEAFF. The CDR3 nucleotides are TGCGCCAGCACTTGGGGAACTGAAGCTTTCTTT.

The rearrangement uses TRBV19 and TRBJ2-7; D is ambiguous. CDR1 is LNHDA and CDR2 is SQIVND in the germline V gene (reference sequence). This CDR3 is built from 13 residues. Between the trimmed V and J ends, which lost 8 bases and 3 bases, there was a span of 14 bases. The chain's CDR3 is CASSEGLVYEQYF. Written as DNA, the CDR3 is TGTGCCAGTTCAGAAGGCTTAGTCTACGAGCAGTACTTC.

V gene TRBV3-1 (or the pseudogene TRBV3-2) combines with J gene TRBJ1-4, with 7 bases aligning to TRBD1. V dropped 1 base and J dropped 8; count of bases not matched to a gene: 4. The CDR3 consists of 14 residues. CDR1 and CDR2 (germline): LGHDT, YNNKEL (reference sequence). CDR3 protein: CASSQVQGHEKLFF. The CDR3 DNA reads TGTGCCAGCAGCCAAGTACAGGGGCACGAAAAACTGTTTTTT.

The chain has TRBV7-9 and TRBJ1-6, with a tentative D call TRBD1 (5 bases). The V end lost 5 bases, the J end lost 8 bases, and 13 bases lay between the germline ends. The CDR3 spans 14 residues. From germline, CDR1 is SEHNR and CDR2 FQNEAQ (reference sequence). CDR3 sequence: CASSPGGTDSPLHF. In nucleotides, the CDR3 is TGTGCCAGCAGCCCGGGGGGGACGGATTCACCCCTCCACTTT. Together with reference TRBV7-9 and TRBJ1-6, the CDR3 gives the full variable domain: DTGVSQNPRHKITKRGQNVTFRCDPISEHNRLYWYRQTLGQGPEFLTYFQNEAQLEKSRLLSDRFSAERPKGSFSTLEIQRTEQGDSAMYLCASSPGGTDSPLHFGNGTRLTVT.

CDR3 nucleotide sequence: TGTGCCAGCAGTCCCACCCGGGACAGGGGGATCTATGGCTACACCTTC. Its protein is CASSPTRDRGIYGYTF. The chain has TRBV3-1 (or the pseudogene TRBV3-2) and TRBJ1-2; the match to TRBD1 covers 11 bases. With V trimmed by 6 bases and J by 4 bases, 10 bases remained unmatched. This CDR3 comprises 16 residues. Germline V gene lookup returns CDR1 LGHDT and CDR2 YNNKEL (reference sequence).

In DNA, the CDR3 is TGTGCCAGCAGCCCAAGGGCTGGGAGGAGCTATGAGCAGTTCTTC. Amino acid sequence: CASSPRAGRSYEQFF. The gene calls are TRBV7-2 and TRBJ2-1, with D possibly being TRBD2 (6 bases). Trimming left V 5 bases short and J 8 bases short, with 19 bases between. Germline V gene sequence: CDR1 SGHTA, CDR2 FQGNSA. The CDR3 sequence is 15 residues long. Full variable domain (rest looked up from reference TRBV7-2 and TRBJ2-1): GAGVSQSPSNKVTEKGKDVELRCDPISGHTALYWYRQSLGQGLEFLIYFQGNSAPDKSGLPSDRFSAERTGGSVSTLTIQRTQQEDSAVYLCASSPRAGRSYEQFFGPGTRLTVL.

This sequence joins TRBV7-9 and TRBJ2-2, with 13 bases that match TRBD2. Germline lookup yields CDR1 SEHNR and CDR2 FQNEAQ (reference sequence). This CDR3 is built from 15 residues. Trimming removed 3 bases from V and 6 bases from J; junction bases left unmatched: 1. The CDR3 DNA is TGTGCCAGCAGCTTGACTAGCGGGGGGCCCGGGGAGCTGTTTTTT. Protein: CASSLTSGGPGELFF.

This chain uses TRBV2 with TRBJ2-7, with D perhaps matching TRBD2 (5 bases). V lost 6 bases and J 5 bases, leaving 14 bases between the germline ends. Germline CDR1 and CDR2: SNHLY and FYNNEI. This CDR3 spans 13 amino acids. The CDR3: CASRFSYGNEQYF. The CDR3 region has the DNA TGTGCCAGCAGGTTCTCCTACGGGAACGAGCAGTACTTC.